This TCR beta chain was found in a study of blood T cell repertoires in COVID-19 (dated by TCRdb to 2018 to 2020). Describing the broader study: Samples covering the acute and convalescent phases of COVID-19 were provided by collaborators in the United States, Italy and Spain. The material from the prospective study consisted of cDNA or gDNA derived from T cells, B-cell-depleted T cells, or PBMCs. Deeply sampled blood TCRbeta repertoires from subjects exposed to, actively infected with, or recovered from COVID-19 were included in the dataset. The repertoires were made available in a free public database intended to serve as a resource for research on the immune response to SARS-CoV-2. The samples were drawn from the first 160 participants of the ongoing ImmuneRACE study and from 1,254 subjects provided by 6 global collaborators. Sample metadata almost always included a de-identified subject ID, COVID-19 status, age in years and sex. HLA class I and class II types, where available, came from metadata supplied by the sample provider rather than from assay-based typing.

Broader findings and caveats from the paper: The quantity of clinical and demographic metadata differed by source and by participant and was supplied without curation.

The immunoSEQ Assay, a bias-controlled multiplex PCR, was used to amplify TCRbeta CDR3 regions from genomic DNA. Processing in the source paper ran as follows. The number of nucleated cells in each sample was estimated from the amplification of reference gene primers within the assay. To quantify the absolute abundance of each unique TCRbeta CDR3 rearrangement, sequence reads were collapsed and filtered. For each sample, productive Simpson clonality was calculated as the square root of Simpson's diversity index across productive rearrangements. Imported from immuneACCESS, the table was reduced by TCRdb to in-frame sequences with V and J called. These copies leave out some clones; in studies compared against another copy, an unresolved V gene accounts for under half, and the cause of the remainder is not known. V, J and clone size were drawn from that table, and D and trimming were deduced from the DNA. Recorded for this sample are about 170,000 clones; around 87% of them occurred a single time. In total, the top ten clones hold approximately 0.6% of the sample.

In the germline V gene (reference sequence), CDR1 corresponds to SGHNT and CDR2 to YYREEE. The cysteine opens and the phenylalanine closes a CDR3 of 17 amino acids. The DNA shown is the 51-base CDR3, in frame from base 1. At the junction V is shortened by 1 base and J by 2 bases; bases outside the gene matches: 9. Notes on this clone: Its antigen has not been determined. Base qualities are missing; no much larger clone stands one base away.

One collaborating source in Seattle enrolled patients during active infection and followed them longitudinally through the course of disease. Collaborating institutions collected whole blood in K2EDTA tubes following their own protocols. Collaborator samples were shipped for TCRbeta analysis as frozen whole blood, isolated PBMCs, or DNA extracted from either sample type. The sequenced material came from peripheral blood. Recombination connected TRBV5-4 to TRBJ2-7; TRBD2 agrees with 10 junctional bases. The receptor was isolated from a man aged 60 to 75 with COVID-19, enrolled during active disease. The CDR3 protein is CASSLLLLAGDPYEQYF. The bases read TGTGCCAGCAGCTTGCTTCTCCTAGCGGGAGACCCCTACGAGCAGTACTTC.